These T cell receptor beta chains were read from a single sample in a study of CD8 T cells in ankylosing spondylitis. MiXCR, applied by TCRdb to the 5' RACE reads, yields one record per CDR3 protein. Among roughly 220,000 distinct CDR3 sequences, 15% to 20% were seen once, and the ten largest hold approximately 46%. Sequencing used blood, either unsorted or a sorted T cell fraction (not recorded which). The receptors shown here come from a male donor with ankylosing spondylitis. The CDR3 runs from the conserved cysteine through the conserved F or W. The D gene is left open where the match is weak. Rows may omit the clone size; those that give it use once, few, many or a size class.

- TRBJ2-3 TRBV6-1 - TGTGCCAGCAGCCATCGGGGCGGCAGCACAGATACGCAGTATTTT CASSHRGGSTDTQYF
few TRBJ1-5 TRBV6-1 - TGTGCCAGCGCCCGAACAGCTGATAGCAATCAGCCCCAGCATTTT CASARTADSNQPQHF
once TRBJ2-7 TRBV12-3/TRBV12-4 - TGTGCCAGCAGTTTAATATGGCAAAAGTCCTACGAGCAGTACTTC CASSLIWQKSYEQYF
few TRBJ1-2 TRBV12-3/TRBV12-4 - TGTGCCAGCAGAGGGGACGTAGGCTACACCTTC CASRGDVGYTF
few TRBJ2-3 TRBV20-1 TRBD2 TGCAGTGCTAGAGATCATTCGGCTCCCGGTAGGGCTAGCGGAAGCACAGATACGCAGTATTTT CSARDHSAPGRASGSTDTQYF
- TRBJ2-2 TRBV10-3 TRBD2 TGTGCCATCAGCGCAGCGGGAGCGAACACCGGGGCGCTGTTTTTT CAISAAGANTGALFF
- TRBJ2-2 TRBV11-2 TRBD1 TGTGCCAGCAGCTCGGTGATGTGGGGACAGGGTTATGCCGGGGAGCTGTTTTTT CASSSVMWGQGYAGELFF
few TRBJ2-7 TRBV27 - TGTGCCAGCAGTTTAAGTCCAGGAAAGAGGGAGCAGTACTTC CASSLSPGKREQYF
- TRBJ2-1 TRBV9 TRBD2 TGTGCCAGCAGCGTAGCTAGGGCTAGCGGGAGGAATGAGCAGTTCTTC CASSVARASGRNEQFF
few TRBJ2-7 TRBV3-1 TRBD2 TGTGCCAGCAGTTTAGCGGGAGCCAACTACGAGCAGTACTTC CASSLAGANYEQYF
few TRBJ1-2 TRBV24-1 TRBD1 TGTGCCACCAGTGATGGACAGGGGTACATTTGGTATGGCTACACCTTC CATSDGQGYIWYGYTF
- TRBJ1-1 TRBV9 - TGTGCCAGCAGCCCCCAGGGGACGGGTACTGAAGCTTTCTTT CASSPQGTGTEAFF
few TRBJ2-7 TRBV30 - TGTGCCTGGAGTGCGGGGATCTACGAGCAGTACTTC CAWSAGIYEQYF
- TRBJ2-7 TRBV29-1 - TGCAGCGTTGACGGGGGAGCCCCGGGAGAGCAGTACTTC CSVDGGAPGEQYF
few TRBJ2-4 TRBV6-2/TRBV6-3 - TGTGCCAGCAGCAAACTGGACTCCCGCGGGGACATTCAGTACTTC CASSKLDSRGDIQYF
- TRBJ2-5 TRBV12-3/TRBV12-4 - TGTGCCAACGCCGGGGAGATCCAGTACTTC CANAGEIQYF
few TRBJ1-4 TRBV27 TRBD1 TGTGCCAGCAGGCCTGGACAGGGATCTGAAAAACTGTTTTTT CASRPGQGSEKLFF
- TRBJ2-7 TRBV11-3 - TGTGCCAGCAGCCCCCCCTCCGGGGACGAGCAGTACTTC CASSPPSGDEQYF
many TRBJ2-1 TRBV12-3/TRBV12-4 - TGTGCCAGCAGTATTAGCCTTTGGTCCTACAATGAGCAGTTCTTC CASSISLWSYNEQFF
few TRBJ2-1 TRBV29-1 - TGCAGCGTTGTTGGGACGGTACGGGGCGATGAGCAGTTCTTC CSVVGTVRGDEQFF
many TRBJ2-1 TRBV7-9 - TGTGCCAGCAGTTCGGACAGTTACAATGAGCAGTTCTTC CASSSDSYNEQFF
few TRBJ1-5 TRBV6-5 TRBD1 TGTGCCAGCAGTTACCCCGGACAGGGGGCGAGTCAGCCCCAGCATTTT CASSYPGQGASQPQHF
few TRBJ1-1 TRBV11-2 - TGTGCCAGCAGGCAAAGGGGGGGCACTGAAGCTTTCTTT CASRQRGGTEAFF
- TRBJ2-1 TRBV11-3 TRBD1 TGTGCCAGCAGCTTATATACAGGGGGCGCAAGGTACAATGAGCAGTTCTTC CASSLYTGGARYNEQFF
few TRBJ2-3 TRBV12-3/TRBV12-4 - TGTGCCAGCAGTCAAAACACAGATACGCAGTATTTT CASSQNTDTQYF
few TRBJ2-2 TRBV7-8 - TGTGCCAGCAGCTTAGCCTCCACCGGGGAGCTGTTTTTT CASSLASTGELFF
- TRBJ2-1 TRBV18 - TGTGCCAGCTCACCACCCTCGAGCAATGAGCAGTTCTTC CASSPPSSNEQFF
- TRBJ2-5 TRBV6-5 - TGTGCCAGCAGTTCAAGTGAGGCCCAAGAGACCCAGTACTTC CASSSSEAQETQYF
- TRBJ1-2 TRBV7-9 - TGTGCCAGCAGCCTAGCTAACTATGGCTACACCTTC CASSLANYGYTF
- TRBJ1-5 TRBV7-9 TRBD1 TGTGCCAGCAGCTTAAACAGGGGCGAGCGCCAGCATTTT CASSLNRGERQHF
few TRBJ2-1 TRBV7-6 - TGTGCCAGCAGCGCCACTGAGAGCTCCTACAATGAGCAGTTCTTC CASSATESSYNEQFF
few TRBJ1-1 TRBV27 - TGTGCCAGCAGCTACACACAGGTTTGGGATGAAGCTTTCTTT CASSYTQVWDEAFF